Given below is one T cell receptor (beta chain) in context. CDR3 size: 14 residues. Germline V gene lookup returns CDR1 SGHRS and CDR2 YFSETQ. J lost 5 bases, V lost 3 bases, and 5 bases had no gene match. The data belong to a study of blood T cells in healthy people across ages. A second PCR, run for roughly 7 to 11 cycles, used a sample-barcoded 5' primer plus a J-beta primer mix. TCRdb independently ran MiXCR on the 5' RACE reads; one entry per CDR3 protein. The table includes around 780,000 distinct CDR3 sequences, about 26% detected once. The same data also went into a second study, on T cells of mothers and their children.

The receptor's source is a boy aged 5-17 years in good health. The V gene is TRBV5-1, the J gene TRBJ2-5; 9 nucleotides agree with TRBD1. The specimen was blood. The CDR3 DNA reads as TGCGCCAGCAGCTACAGGGGGCGCTGGGAGACCCAGTACTTC. Translating gives CASSYRGRWETQYF.